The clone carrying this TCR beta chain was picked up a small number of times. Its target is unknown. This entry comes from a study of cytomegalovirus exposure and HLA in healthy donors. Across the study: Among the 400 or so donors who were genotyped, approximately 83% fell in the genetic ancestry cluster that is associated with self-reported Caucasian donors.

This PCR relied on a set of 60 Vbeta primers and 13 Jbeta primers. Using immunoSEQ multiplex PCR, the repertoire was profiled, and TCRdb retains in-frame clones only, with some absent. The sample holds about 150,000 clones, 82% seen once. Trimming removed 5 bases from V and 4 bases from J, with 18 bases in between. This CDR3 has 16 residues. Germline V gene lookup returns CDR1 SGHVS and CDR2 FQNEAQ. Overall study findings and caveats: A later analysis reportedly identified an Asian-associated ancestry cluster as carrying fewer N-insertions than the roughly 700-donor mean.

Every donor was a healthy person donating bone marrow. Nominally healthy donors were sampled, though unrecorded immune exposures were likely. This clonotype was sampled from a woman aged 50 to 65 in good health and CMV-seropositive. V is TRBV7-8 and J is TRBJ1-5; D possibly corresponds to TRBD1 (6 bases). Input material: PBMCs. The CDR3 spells CASSPYRTERNQPQHF. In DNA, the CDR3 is TGTGCCAGCAGCCCTTACCGGACAGAGCGGAATCAGCCCCAGCATTTT.